This T cell receptor beta chain was recorded in a study of blood T cells in healthy people across ages. This clonotype was seen only once. V gave up 5 bases and J gave up 3 bases, with 12 bases separating them. Germline lookup yields CDR1 SGHAT and CDR2 FQNNGV. The CDR3 runs to 14 residues. A second PCR, run for roughly 6 to 11 cycles, used a sample-barcoded 5' primer plus a J-beta primer mix. TCRdb itself ran the 5' RACE reads through MiXCR, one entry per CDR3 protein. The sample includes hundreds of thousands of distinct CDR3 sequences, roughly three fifths seen only once; the top ten take 30% to 40%.

The sequenced sample consisted of blood. This TCR was recovered from a man in his 60s in good health. The chain joins TRBV11-2 to TRBJ2-3; D unresolved. The CDR3 protein is CASSLTDGTDTQYF. The CDR3 DNA is TGTGCCAGCAGCCTAACGGATGGGACAGATACGCAGTATTTT.